Shown below are 12 T cell receptor beta chains from a single sample sequenced in a study of low-dose radiotherapy and immunotherapy resistance in tumors. First-strand cDNA relied on TRAV- and TRBV-specific primers spanning alpha and beta chains. The TCRs were subjected to amplification over around 18 PCR cycles employing a constant-region primer in conjunction with a V-primer adapter. TCRdb recomputed calls from the reads with MiXCR, one row per CDR3 protein. The sample lists 9,800 or so distinct CDR3 sequences, roughly four fifths occurring once. Receptors originate from a human donor with advanced metastatic prostate, ovarian, gallbladder or colorectal cancer (not recorded which). This table probably holds off-target reads from a library built for another chain.

The chain is built from TRBV10-3 and TRBJ1-2; D perhaps matches TRBD1 (5 bases). The CDR3 consists of 12 residues. The V gene lost 3 bases and the J gene lost 8 bases, with 10 bases spanning the gap. Per the germline V gene, CDR1 is ENHRY and CDR2 is SYGVKD. CDR3 residues: CAISETEGGYTF. CDR3 DNA: TGTGCCATCAGTGAAACCGAGGGGGGCTACACCTTC.

This clonotype occurred once. The V call is TRBV28, the J call TRBJ2-7; TRBD2 matches at 9 bases. V shed 2 bases and J 1 base; nucleotides not matched to a gene: 3. The CDR3 is made up of 15 amino acids. Germline V gene lookup returns CDR1 MDHEN and CDR2 SYDVKM. The CDR3 DNA sequence: TGTGCCAGCAGTTTAGGACTAGCGAGGTCCTACGAGCAGTACTTC. This encodes CASSLGLARSYEQYF.

This clonotype was seen more than once but under ten times. The J gene is TRBJ2-1, the V gene TRBV5-1; 16 bases match TRBD2. V dropped 3 bases and J dropped 8; count of bases not matched to a gene: 2. Germline-derived CDR1 and CDR2 are SGHRS and YFSETQ. The CDR3 length is 15 residues. In DNA form, the CDR3 reads TGCGCCAGCAGCTATGGGACTAGCGGGAGGGATGAGCAGTTCTTC. This sequence encodes CASSYGTSGRDEQFF.

This rearrangement joins TRBV6-1 to TRBJ2-1; 8 bases map to TRBD2. Germline V gene sequence: CDR1 MNHNS, CDR2 SASEGT. This CDR3 is built from 16 residues. The ends lost 5 bases at V and 8 bases at J; junction bases unmatched: 14. CDR3 sequence reads: CASSFAAGVFLDEQFF. CDR3 bases: TGTGCCAGCAGTTTTGCAGCGGGAGTTTTCCTCGATGAGCAGTTCTTC.

V usage is TRBV29-1 and J usage is TRBJ2-1; D gene unclear. From germline, CDR1 is SQVTM and CDR2 ANQGSEA. The CDR3 totals 14 residues. Trimming pared 4 bases from V and 0 bases from J, leaving 10 bases between. Written as DNA, the CDR3 is TGCAGCGTTGGTCGGCAGAGCTCCTACAATGAGCAGTTCTTC. Translation: CSVGRQSSYNEQFF.

The J gene is TRBJ2-2, the V gene TRBV19, with D tentatively TRBD2 (5 bases). From germline, CDR1 is LNHDA and CDR2 SQIVND (reference sequence). The CDR3 totals 14 residues. Trimming removed 10 bases at V and 4 bases at J, with 16 bases between. In DNA, the CDR3 is TGTGCCATCCCCCCGGACTGGCCCACCGGGGAGCTGTTTTTT. Amino acid sequence: CAIPPDWPTGELFF.

The V call is TRBV5-4, the J call TRBJ2-3; tentatively, D is TRBD1 (6 bases). The germline V gene has CDR1 SGHNT and CDR2 YYREEE (reference sequence). This CDR3 comprises 16 residues. The V and J ends lost 0 bases and 0 bases respectively, with 11 bases between them. CDR3 in amino acids: CASSLARGVSTDTQYF. CDR3 sequence (DNA): TGTGCCAGCAGCTTGGCCAGGGGTGTTAGCACAGATACGCAGTATTTT.

The chain has TRBV28 and TRBJ2-1; either TRBD1 or TRBD2 may fit D (5 bases each). CDR1 MDHEN and CDR2 SYDVKM come from the germline V gene. The CDR3 runs to 12 residues. Trimming left V 9 bases short and J 12 bases short, with 18 bases between. The CDR3 coding sequence is TGTGCCAGTCAGGGACGAGGAGAACGGCAGTTCTTC. This encodes CASQGRGERQFF.

The V gene is TRBV18, the J gene TRBJ1-1; D unclear. Trimming pared 2 bases from V and 0 bases from J, leaving 10 bases between. The CDR3 runs 15 residues. CDR1 and CDR2 (germline): KGHSH, LQKENI. CDR3 sequence reads: CASSPMSVLNTEAFF. The CDR3, as DNA: TGTGCCAGCTCACCAATGAGTGTACTGAACACTGAAGCTTTCTTT.

This clonotype was seen only a few times. The rearrangement uses TRBV19 and TRBJ2-2, with 11 bases matching TRBD2. The CDR3 spans 17 residues. V dropped 5 bases and J dropped 3; count of bases not matched to a gene: 8. The germline V gene encodes CDR1 LNHDA and CDR2 SQIVND (reference sequence). CDR3 DNA sequence: TGTGCCAGTAGTCCTGCCGGGACTAGCGGTTACACCGGGGAGCTGTTTTTT. Its translation: CASSPAGTSGYTGELFF.

This clonotype was seen a few times. The rearrangement joins TRBV29-1 to TRBJ2-7; either TRBD1 or TRBD2 may fit D (5 bases each). Germline CDR1 is SQVTM and CDR2 is ANQGSEA. The CDR3 consists of 11 residues. Deletions cut 6 bases from V and 4 bases from J, with 10 bases between. The CDR3 sequence is CSVGPTYEQYF. CDR3 bases: TGCAGCGTGGGACCGACGTACGAGCAGTACTTC.

V and J are TRBV5-5 and TRBJ2-7, with D perhaps TRBD1 (6 bases). The CDR3 spans 15 residues. Deletions cut 4 bases from V and 2 bases from J, with 16 bases between. CDR1 and CDR2 (germline): SGHKS, YYEKEE (reference sequence). The CDR3 sequence is CASSRTAVITYEQYF. In nucleotides, the CDR3 is TGTGCCAGCAGCCGGACAGCCGTGATTACCTACGAGCAGTACTTC.